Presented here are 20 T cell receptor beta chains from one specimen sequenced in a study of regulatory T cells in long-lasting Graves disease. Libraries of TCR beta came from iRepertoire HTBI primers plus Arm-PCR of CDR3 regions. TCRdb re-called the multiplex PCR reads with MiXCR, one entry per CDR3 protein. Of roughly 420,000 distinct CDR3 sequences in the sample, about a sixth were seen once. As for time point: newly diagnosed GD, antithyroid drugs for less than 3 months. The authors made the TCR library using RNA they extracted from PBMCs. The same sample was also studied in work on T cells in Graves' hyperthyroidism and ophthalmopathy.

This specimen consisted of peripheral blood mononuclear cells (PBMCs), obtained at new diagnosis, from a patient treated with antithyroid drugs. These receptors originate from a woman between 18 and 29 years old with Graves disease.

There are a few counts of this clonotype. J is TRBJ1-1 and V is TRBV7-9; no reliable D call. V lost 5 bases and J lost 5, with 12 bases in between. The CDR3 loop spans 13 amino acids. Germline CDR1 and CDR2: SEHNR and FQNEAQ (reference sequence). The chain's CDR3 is CASSPSSGTEAFF. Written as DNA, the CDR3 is TGTGCCAGCAGCCCTAGTTCGGGGACTGAAGCTTTCTTT. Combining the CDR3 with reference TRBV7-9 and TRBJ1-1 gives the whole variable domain DTGVSQNPRHKITKRGQNVTFRCDPISEHNRLYWYRQTLGQGPEFLTYFQNEAQLEKSRLLSDRFSAERPKGSFSTLEIQRTEQGDSAMYLCASSPSSGTEAFFGQGTRLTVV.

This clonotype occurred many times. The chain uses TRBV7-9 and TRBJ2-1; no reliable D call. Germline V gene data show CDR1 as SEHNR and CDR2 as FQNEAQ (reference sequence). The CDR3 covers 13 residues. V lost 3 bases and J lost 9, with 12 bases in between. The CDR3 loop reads CASSLMEGVEQFF. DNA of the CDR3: TGTGCCAGCAGCTTGATGGAAGGAGTTGAGCAGTTCTTC.

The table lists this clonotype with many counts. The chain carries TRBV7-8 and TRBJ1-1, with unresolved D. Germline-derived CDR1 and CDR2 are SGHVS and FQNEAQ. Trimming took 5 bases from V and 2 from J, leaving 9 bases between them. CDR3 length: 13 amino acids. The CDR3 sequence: CASSQKSNTEAFF. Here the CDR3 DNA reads TGTGCCAGCAGCCAGAAGAGCAACACTGAAGCTTTCTTT.

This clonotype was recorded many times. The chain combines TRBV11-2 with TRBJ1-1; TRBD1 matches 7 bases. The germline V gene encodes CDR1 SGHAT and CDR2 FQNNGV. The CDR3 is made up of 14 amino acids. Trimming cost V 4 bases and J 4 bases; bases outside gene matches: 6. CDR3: CASSSGGMITEAFF. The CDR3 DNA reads TGTGCCAGCAGCTCAGGGGGGATGATCACTGAAGCTTTCTTT.

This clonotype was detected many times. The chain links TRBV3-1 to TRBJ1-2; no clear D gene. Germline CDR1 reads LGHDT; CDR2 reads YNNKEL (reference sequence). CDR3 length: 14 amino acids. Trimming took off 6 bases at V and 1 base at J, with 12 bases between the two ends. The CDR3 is CASSEISDNYGYTF. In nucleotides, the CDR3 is TGTGCCAGCAGTGAAATATCTGATAACTATGGCTACACCTTC.

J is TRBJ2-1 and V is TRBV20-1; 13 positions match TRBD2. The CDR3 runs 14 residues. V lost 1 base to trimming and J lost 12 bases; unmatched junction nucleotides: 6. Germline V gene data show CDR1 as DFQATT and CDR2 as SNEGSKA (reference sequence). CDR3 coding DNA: TGCAGTGCTAGAGGGACTAGCGGGAGAAGTGGGCAGTTCTTC. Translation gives CSARGTSGRSGQFF.

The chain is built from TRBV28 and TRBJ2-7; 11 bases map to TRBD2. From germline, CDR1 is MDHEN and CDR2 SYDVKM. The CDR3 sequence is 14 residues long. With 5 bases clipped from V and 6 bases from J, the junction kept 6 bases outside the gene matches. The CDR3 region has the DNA TGTGCCAGCAGTACGACTAGCGGGATTTTCGAGCAGTACTTC. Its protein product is CASSTTSGIFEQYF.

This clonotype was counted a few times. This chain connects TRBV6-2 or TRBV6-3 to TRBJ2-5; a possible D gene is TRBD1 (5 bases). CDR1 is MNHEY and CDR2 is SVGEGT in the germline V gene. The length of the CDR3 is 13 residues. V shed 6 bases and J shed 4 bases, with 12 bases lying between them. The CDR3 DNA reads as TGTGCCAGCAGGCCGGCAGGGCCAGAGACCCAGTACTTC. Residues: CASRPAGPETQYF.

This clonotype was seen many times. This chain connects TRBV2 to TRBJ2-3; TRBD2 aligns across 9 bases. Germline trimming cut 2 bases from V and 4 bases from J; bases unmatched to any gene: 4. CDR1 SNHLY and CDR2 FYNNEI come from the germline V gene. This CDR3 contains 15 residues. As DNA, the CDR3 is TGTGCCAGCAGTGAACTAGCGGGAACCTCAGATACGCAGTATTTT. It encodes CASSELAGTSDTQYF. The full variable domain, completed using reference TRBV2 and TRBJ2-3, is EPEVTQTPSHQVTQMGQEVILRCVPISNHLYFYWYRQILGQKVEFLVSFYNNEISEKSEIFDDQFSVERPDGSNFTLKIRSTKLEDSAMYFCASSELAGTSDTQYFGPGTRLTVL.

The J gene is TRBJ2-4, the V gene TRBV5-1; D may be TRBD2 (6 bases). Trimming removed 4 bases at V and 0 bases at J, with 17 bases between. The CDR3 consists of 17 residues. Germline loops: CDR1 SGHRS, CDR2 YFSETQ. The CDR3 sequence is CASSMGGLSIAKNIQYF. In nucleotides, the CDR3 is TGCGCCAGCAGCATGGGAGGACTTTCCATAGCCAAAAACATTCAGTACTTC.

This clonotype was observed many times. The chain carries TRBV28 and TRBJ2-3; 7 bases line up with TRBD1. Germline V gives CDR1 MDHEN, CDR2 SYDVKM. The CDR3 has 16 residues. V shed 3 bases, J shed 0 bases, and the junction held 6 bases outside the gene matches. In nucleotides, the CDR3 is TGTGCCAGCAGTTTCCCGGGGACAGAGAGCACAGATACGCAGTATTTT. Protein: CASSFPGTESTDTQYF.

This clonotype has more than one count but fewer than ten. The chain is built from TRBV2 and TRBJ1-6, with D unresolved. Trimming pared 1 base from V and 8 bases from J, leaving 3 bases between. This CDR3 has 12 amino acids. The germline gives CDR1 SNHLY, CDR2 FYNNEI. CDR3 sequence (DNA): TGTGCCAGCAGTGAAGGGTATTCACCCCTCCACTTT. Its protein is CASSEGYSPLHF. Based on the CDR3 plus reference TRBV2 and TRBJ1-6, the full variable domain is EPEVTQTPSHQVTQMGQEVILRCVPISNHLYFYWYRQILGQKVEFLVSFYNNEISEKSEIFDDQFSVERPDGSNFTLKIRSTKLEDSAMYFCASSEGYSPLHFGNGTRLTVT.

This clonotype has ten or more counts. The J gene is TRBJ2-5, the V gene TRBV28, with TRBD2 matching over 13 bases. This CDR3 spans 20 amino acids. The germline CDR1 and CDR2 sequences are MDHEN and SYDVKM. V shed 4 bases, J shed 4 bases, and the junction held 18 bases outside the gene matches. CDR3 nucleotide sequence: TGTGCCAGCAGTTCTACTTGGACTAGCGGGAGTCAGCCCGTCCGAGAGACCCAGTACTTC. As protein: CASSSTWTSGSQPVRETQYF. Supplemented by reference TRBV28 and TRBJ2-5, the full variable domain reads DVKVTQSSRYLVKRTGEKVFLECVQDMDHENMFWYRQDPGLGLRLIYFSYDVKMKEKGDIPEGYSVSREKKERFSLILESASTNQTSMYLCASSSTWTSGSQPVRETQYFGPGTRLLVL.

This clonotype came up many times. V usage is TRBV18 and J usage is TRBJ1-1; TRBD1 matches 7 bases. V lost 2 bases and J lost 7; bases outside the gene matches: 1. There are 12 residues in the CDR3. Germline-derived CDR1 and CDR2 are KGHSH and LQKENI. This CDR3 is CASSPGTDEAFF. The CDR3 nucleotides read TGTGCCAGCTCACCAGGGACAGATGAAGCTTTCTTT.

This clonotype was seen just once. CDR3 residues: CACITGTGELFF. DNA for the CDR3: TGTGCCTGTATTACAGGGACCGGGGAGCTGTTTTTT. The chain is built from TRBV30 and TRBJ2-2; possibly TRBD1 for D (6 bases). Germline V gene lookup returns CDR1 GTSNPN and CDR2 SVGIG (reference sequence). The CDR3 length is 12 residues. V shed 6 bases and J shed 5 bases, with 10 bases lying between them.

This CDR3 is CASSQSLIAKNIQYF. CDR3 nucleotide sequence: TGTGCCAGCAGCCAGTCCCTGATAGCCAAAAACATTCAGTACTTC. J is TRBJ2-4 and V is TRBV3-1; D is unclear. Germline V lookup: CDR1 LGHDT, CDR2 YNNKEL (reference sequence). This CDR3 comprises 15 residues. V lost 3 bases and J 0 bases, leaving 9 bases between the germline ends. Based on the CDR3 plus reference TRBV3-1 and TRBJ2-4, the full variable domain is DTAVSQTPKYLVTQMGNDKSIKCEQNLGHDTMYWYKQDSKKFLKIMFSYNNKELIINETVPNRFSPKSPDKAHLNLHINSLELGDSAVYFCASSQSLIAKNIQYFGAGTRLSVL.

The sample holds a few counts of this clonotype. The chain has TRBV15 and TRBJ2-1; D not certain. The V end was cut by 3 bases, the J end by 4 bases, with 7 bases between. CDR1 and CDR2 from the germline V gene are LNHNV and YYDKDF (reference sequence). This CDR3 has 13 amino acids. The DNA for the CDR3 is TGTGCCACCAGCAGTGGCCAGTACAATGAGCAGTTCTTC. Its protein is CATSSGQYNEQFF.

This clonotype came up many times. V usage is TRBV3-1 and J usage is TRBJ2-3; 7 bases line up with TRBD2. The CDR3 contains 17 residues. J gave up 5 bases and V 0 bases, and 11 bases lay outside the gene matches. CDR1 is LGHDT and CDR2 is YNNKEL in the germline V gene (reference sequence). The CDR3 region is CASSQDGGVTLRDTQYF. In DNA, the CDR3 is TGTGCCAGCAGCCAAGATGGGGGGGTCACTCTTCGAGATACGCAGTATTTT.

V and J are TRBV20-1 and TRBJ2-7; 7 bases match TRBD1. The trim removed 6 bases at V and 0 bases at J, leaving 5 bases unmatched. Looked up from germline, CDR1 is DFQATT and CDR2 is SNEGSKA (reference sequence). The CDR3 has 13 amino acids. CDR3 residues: CSAPNRGSYEQYF. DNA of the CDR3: TGCAGTGCCCCGAACAGGGGCTCCTACGAGCAGTACTTC.

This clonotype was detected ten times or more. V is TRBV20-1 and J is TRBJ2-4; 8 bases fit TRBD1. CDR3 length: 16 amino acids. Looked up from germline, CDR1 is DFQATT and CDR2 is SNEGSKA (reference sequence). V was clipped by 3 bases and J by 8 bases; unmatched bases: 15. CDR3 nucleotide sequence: TGCAGTGCTAGTTCAGGGGGCGCAGGTTCGTTGGACATTCAGTACTTC. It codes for CSASSGGAGSLDIQYF.